The rows below give T cell receptor beta chains drawn from one sample of a study of T cell repertoires in cytomegalovirus infection. One entry per CDR3 protein results from TCRdb running MiXCR on the reads. The sample records fewer than 350,000 distinct CDR3 sequences, under 20% being singletons. Sample: PBMCs. These receptors were obtained from a human donor in good health (CMV status not recorded). Some clones in this sample may be carry-over from other donors' samples. Both conserved end residues are part of each CDR3. The D gene is left open where the match is weak. Size is stated for part of the rows, as once, few or many counts, or as a class when the clone is expanded.

>TRBJ1-4|TRBV7-9|many|NA
CASSFGGGTNEKLFF
TGTGCCAGCAGCTTTGGTGGAGGAACTAATGAAAAACTGTTTTTT
>TRBJ2-2|TRBV7-9|many|NA
CASSPRDGTNTGELFF
TGTGCCAGCAGCCCTCGGGACGGAACGAACACCGGGGAGCTGTTTTTT
>TRBJ2-7|TRBV6-8|NA|NA
CASSYSQGIYEQYF
TGTGCCAGCAGTTACTCTCAGGGAATCTACGAGCAGTACTTC
>TRBJ2-3|TRBV7-6|NA|NA
CASSPIPSRGTQYF
TGTGCCAGCAGCCCCATCCCCTCGCGGGGTACGCAGTATTTT
>TRBJ1-4|TRBV7-8|NA|NA
CASSFMGEEKLFF
TGTGCCAGCAGCTTTATGGGGGAGGAAAAACTGTTTTTT
>TRBJ1-5|TRBV28|NA|TRBD1
CASSRETGPYQPQHF
TGTGCCAGCAGTAGAGAGACAGGGCCCTATCAGCCCCAGCATTTT
>TRBJ2-3|TRBV12-3/TRBV12-4|few|TRBD2
CASSSTSGGMGDTQYF
TGTGCCAGCAGTTCCACTAGCGGGGGAATGGGAGATACGCAGTATTTT
>TRBJ1-3|TRBV12-3/TRBV12-4|many|TRBD1
CASSLGQGSGNTIYF
TGTGCCAGCAGTCTGGGACAGGGGAGCGGAAACACCATATATTTT
>TRBJ1-4|TRBV7-9|many|NA
CASSSEGMANEKLFF
TGTGCCAGCAGCTCAGAAGGGATGGCTAATGAAAAACTGTTTTTT
>TRBJ2-7|TRBV20-1|few|NA
CSARRTGNTYEQYF
TGCAGTGCTAGACGAACAGGGAACACCTACGAGCAGTACTTC
>TRBJ1-5|TRBV20-1|NA|NA
CSVGTDINQPQHF
TGCAGTGTCGGGACGGACATTAATCAGCCCCAGCATTTT
>TRBJ2-2|TRBV4-1|NA|TRBD1
CASSVTGGGGDTGELFF
TGCGCCAGCAGTGTGACAGGGGGCGGAGGGGACACCGGGGAGCTGTTTTTT
>TRBJ2-3|TRBV6-1|many|NA
CASNGQSTDTQYF
TGTGCCAGCAATGGACAGTCCACAGATACGCAGTATTTT
>TRBJ2-1|TRBV7-2|many|NA
CASRPGGGGPSNEQFF
TGTGCCAGCAGGCCTGGGGGCGGGGGCCCTTCCAATGAGCAGTTCTTC
>TRBJ1-5|TRBV10-3|NA|TRBD1
CAIAGTDNQPQHF
TGTGCCATAGCCGGGACAGATAATCAGCCCCAGCATTTT